The 25 T cell receptor beta chains below were found in one sample sequenced in a study of T cell repertoires in cytomegalovirus infection. TCRdb re-analysed the reads in MiXCR, keeping a single row per CDR3 protein. The profile shows some 200,000 distinct CDR3 sequences, around 35% of them singletons. The antigens these receptors bind are not known. The sequencing used CD8+ T cells from cultured PBMCs, collected from culture after CMV antigen stimulation. The origin of the receptors is a human donor in good health (CMV status not recorded). Some clones in this sample may be carry-over from other donors' samples.

This chain joins TRBV29-1 and TRBJ2-1; TRBD2 aligns across 15 bases. The J segment lost 7 bases and the V segment lost 6 bases, leaving 7 bases of the junction unmatched. The CDR3 runs 15 residues. Germline CDR1 is SQVTM and CDR2 is ANQGSEA. The CDR3 bases are TGCAGCGTCCTCGATGGGACTAGCGGGAGGAATGAGCAGTTCTTC. Protein sequence: CSVLDGTSGRNEQFF.

The chain joins TRBV15 to TRBJ2-7; weak D call: TRBD2 (6 bases). The CDR3 runs 16 residues. Germline V CDR1 and CDR2: LNHNV, YYDKDF (reference sequence). Trimming pared 6 bases from V and 0 bases from J, leaving 18 bases between. For the CDR3, the DNA is TGTGCCACCAGTCCCCCCGAGGGACTCCGCTCCTACGAGCAGTACTTC. It codes for CATSPPEGLRSYEQYF.

V and J are TRBV25-1 and TRBJ2-7; D ambiguous. V gave up 8 bases and J gave up 4 bases, with 15 bases separating them. Germline CDR1 MGHDK, CDR2 SYGVNS. This CDR3 is built from 13 residues. The chain's CDR3 is CASSDRSSYEQYF. The CDR3 region has the DNA TGTGCCAGCTCGGACCGCTCCTCATACGAGCAGTACTTC.

This clonotype was counted many times. The rearrangement joins TRBV2 to TRBJ2-1; D gene unclear. Germline CDR1 SNHLY, CDR2 FYNNEI. The CDR3 contains 15 residues. V shed 0 bases and J shed 5 bases, with 11 bases lying between them. The DNA for the CDR3 is TGTGCCAGCAGTGAAGCACGAAGGAACAACAATGAGCAGTTCTTC. Translation: CASSEARRNNNEQFF. Looking up the rest from reference TRBV2 and TRBJ2-1 gives the full variable domain: EPEVTQTPSHQVTQMGQEVILRCVPISNHLYFYWYRQILGQKVEFLVSFYNNEISEKSEIFDDQFSVERPDGSNFTLKIRSTKLEDSAMYFCASSEARRNNNEQFFGPGTRLTVL.

This clonotype was recorded a few times. V is TRBV15 and J is TRBJ2-7; 8 nucleotides match TRBD1. The CDR3 runs 20 residues. J lost 1 base, V lost 5 bases, and 22 bases had no gene match. Germline assignment: CDR1 LNHNV and CDR2 YYDKDF (reference sequence). In DNA form, the CDR3 reads TGTGCCACCAGCTCCTCCGGGACAGGAAGACTGGGTGTCGGGTCCTACGAGCAGTACTTC. This sequence encodes CATSSSGTGRLGVGSYEQYF. The full variable domain, completed using reference TRBV15 and TRBJ2-7, is DAMVIQNPRYQVTQFGKPVTLSCSQTLNHNVMYWYQQKSSQAPKLLFHYYDKDFNNEADTPDNFQSRRPNTSFCFLDIRSPGLGDTAMYLCATSSSGTGRLGVGSYEQYFGPGTRLTVT.

The rearrangement links TRBV20-1 to TRBJ1-1, with 8 positions matching TRBD1. The CDR3 is 14 residues long. Germline V gene sequence: CDR1 DFQATT, CDR2 SNEGSKA (reference sequence). J gave up 0 bases and V 5 bases, and 5 bases lay outside the gene matches. The CDR3 sequence: CSAGQGRMNTEAFF. CDR3 bases: TGCAGTGCTGGACAGGGTCGCATGAACACTGAAGCTTTCTTT.

This clonotype appeared many times. The V gene is TRBV7-2, the J gene TRBJ2-5, with a weak D call TRBD1 (6 bases). Germline assignment: CDR1 SGHTA and CDR2 FQGNSA. This CDR3 comprises 18 residues. V lost 5 bases to trimming and J lost 1 base, with 23 bases between them. CDR3 nucleotide sequence: TGTGCCAGCAGCACTTTCAGGGAAAACTTCAGGGGCCAAGAGACCCAGTACTTC. It translates to CASSTFRENFRGQETQYF.

The chain combines TRBV7-8 with TRBJ2-3, with D perhaps TRBD2 (5 bases). CDR3 size: 16 residues. Germline assignment: CDR1 SGHVS and CDR2 FQNEAQ. V dropped 5 bases and J dropped 1 base, with 16 bases sitting between them. As DNA, the CDR3 is TGTGCCAGCAGCGCGGGCAGGCTTCCGGGCACAGATACGCAGTATTTT. It yields the protein CASSAGRLPGTDTQYF.

The V call is TRBV2, the J call TRBJ2-2; D unclear. The ends were cut back, 0 bases at V and 6 bases at J, with 5 bases in the middle. Looked up from germline, CDR1 is SNHLY and CDR2 is FYNNEI. The CDR3 totals 13 residues. The CDR3 loop reads CASSEARAGELFF. CDR3 DNA: TGTGCCAGCAGTGAAGCTCGGGCCGGGGAGCTGTTTTTT.

This clonotype was counted at least ten times. This sequence joins TRBV20-1 and TRBJ1-5; the D gene is possibly TRBD1 (6 bases). The CDR3 totals 13 residues. The ends were cut back, 0 bases at V and 8 bases at J, with 11 bases in the middle. CDR1 is DFQATT, CDR2 SNEGSKA, per germline (reference sequence). In nucleotides, the CDR3 is TGCAGTGCTAGAGATCCTAGACAGGAGCCCCAGCATTTT. This gives the protein CSARDPRQEPQHF.

This clonotype was counted between two and nine times. The rearrangement links TRBV7-4 to TRBJ1-5, with D possibly matching TRBD1 (6 bases). The CDR3 length is 17 residues. Germline V lookup: CDR1 SGHVT, CDR2 SQSDAQ. V dropped 1 base and J dropped 0 bases, with 13 bases sitting between them. CDR3 sequence (DNA): TGTGCCAGCAGCTTAGGAAGGGGGAGGGATAGCAATCAGCCCCAGCATTTT. It yields the protein CASSLGRGRDSNQPQHF.

The V call is TRBV20-1, the J call TRBJ2-1, with D possibly TRBD1 on 5 matching bases. There are 13 residues in the CDR3. Trimming cost V 2 bases and J 9 bases, with 14 bases left between them. CDR1 is DFQATT, CDR2 SNEGSKA, per germline (reference sequence). CDR3 nucleotides: TGCAGTGCTAGACCCTTTGACAGAATTGAGCAGTTCTTC. Amino acids: CSARPFDRIEQFF.

The rearrangement joins TRBV11-2 to TRBJ1-1; D ambiguous. CDR3 length: 16 residues. Germline assignment: CDR1 SGHAT and CDR2 FQNNGV. The ends were cut back, 5 bases at V and 1 base at J, with 17 bases in the middle. The CDR3 protein is CASSDRVLRGNTEAFF. Here the CDR3 DNA reads TGTGCCAGCAGCGACCGGGTCCTAAGAGGGAACACTGAAGCTTTCTTT.

The V and J genes are TRBV25-1 and TRBJ2-2, with unresolved D. Trimming pared 4 bases from V and 5 bases from J, leaving 14 bases between. This CDR3 has 15 residues. The germline gives CDR1 MGHDK, CDR2 SYGVNS. The CDR3 region has the DNA TGTGCCAGCAGTGCAACCCCGTATGGTACCGGGGAGCTGTTTTTT. This codes for CASSATPYGTGELFF.

The chain employs TRBV15 and TRBJ2-1; no clear D gene. CDR3 length: 17 residues. Trimming took off 0 bases at V and 4 bases at J, with 16 bases between the two ends. CDR1 is LNHNV, CDR2 YYDKDF, per germline (reference sequence). The CDR3 loop is CATSRDSEQKTYNEQFF. CDR3 DNA: TGTGCCACCAGCAGAGATTCGGAACAGAAAACTTACAATGAGCAGTTCTTC.

There are many counts of this clonotype. The chain links TRBV7-6 to TRBJ2-1; 9 bases are shared with TRBD1. Per the germline V gene, CDR1 is SGHVS and CDR2 is FNYEAQ. The CDR3 totals 15 residues. J lost 4 bases, V lost 4 bases, and 5 bases had no gene match. CDR3 amino acids: CASSSGTGPYNEQFF. As DNA, the CDR3 is TGTGCCAGCAGCTCCGGGACAGGGCCTTACAATGAGCAGTTCTTC.

The chain uses TRBV7-6 and TRBJ1-4; tentatively, D is TRBD1 (6 bases). V dropped 1 base and J dropped 8 bases, with 14 bases sitting between them. This CDR3 comprises 15 residues. Germline-derived CDR1 and CDR2 are SGHVS and FNYEAQ. The CDR3 bases are TGTGCCAGCAGCTTAGAGGGAGTCACAGGGGAAAAACTGTTTTTT. This codes for CASSLEGVTGEKLFF. Combining the CDR3 with reference TRBV7-6 and TRBJ1-4 gives the whole variable domain GAGVSQSPRYKVTKRGQDVALRCDPISGHVSLYWYRQALGQGPEFLTYFNYEAQQDKSGLPNDRFSAERPEGSISTLTIQRTEQRDSAMYRCASSLEGVTGEKLFFGSGTQLSVL.

This clonotype was counted only a few times. V is TRBV7-9 and J is TRBJ2-7; 10 nucleotides line up with TRBD1. The junction had 5 bases not matched to a gene; V was cut back by 8 bases and J by 7 bases. CDR1 and CDR2 from the germline V gene are SEHNR and FQNEAQ (reference sequence). CDR3 length: 12 residues. CDR3 in amino acids: CASGQGGEEQYF. CDR3 nucleotides: TGTGCCAGCGGACAGGGGGGAGAAGAGCAGTACTTC.

This chain uses TRBV28 with TRBJ2-5; 12 bases map to TRBD2. Germline lookup yields CDR1 MDHEN and CDR2 SYDVKM. V lost 5 bases to trimming and J lost 4 bases; unmatched junction nucleotides: 8. The CDR3 consists of 16 residues. The CDR3 here is CASSLRLAGEGETQYF. CDR3 in DNA: TGTGCCAGCAGTCTCAGACTAGCGGGAGAGGGAGAGACCCAGTACTTC. The entire variable domain, with the rest obtained from reference TRBV28 and TRBJ2-5, is as follows: DVKVTQSSRYLVKRTGEKVFLECVQDMDHENMFWYRQDPGLGLRLIYFSYDVKMKEKGDIPEGYSVSREKKERFSLILESASTNQTSMYLCASSLRLAGEGETQYFGPGTRLLVL.

The chain joins TRBV6-1 to TRBJ2-2; D unclear. V lost 8 bases and J 1 base, leaving 14 bases between the germline ends. The germline V gene encodes CDR1 MNHNS and CDR2 SASEGT. The CDR3 runs to 15 residues. The CDR3, as DNA: TGTGCCAGCCTAACCTTACGGTTGAACACCGGGGAGCTGTTTTTT. Its protein is CASLTLRLNTGELFF.

V and J are TRBV18 and TRBJ1-6; D perhaps matches TRBD1 (6 bases). Germline values: CDR1 KGHSH, CDR2 LQKENI. V lost 0 bases, J lost 4 bases, and 10 bases lay in between. This CDR3 has 16 amino acids. The CDR3 loop reads CASSPPGTGYNSPLHF. CDR3 sequence (DNA): TGTGCCAGCTCACCACCGGGAACAGGGTATAATTCACCCCTCCACTTT.

In its sample, this clonotype was seen a few times. The chain is built from TRBV7-8 and TRBJ1-1; 10 bases agree with TRBD1. Germline V gene data show CDR1 as SGHVS and CDR2 as FQNEAQ. This CDR3 spans 15 amino acids. The junction had 6 bases not matched to a gene; V was cut back by 1 base and J by 7 bases. Here the CDR3 reads CASSLGDRGNYEAFF. The CDR3 DNA reads as TGTGCCAGCAGCTTAGGGGACAGGGGAAATTATGAAGCTTTCTTT.

This clonotype has ten or more counts. The J gene is TRBJ2-3, the V gene TRBV12-3 or TRBV12-4; 8 bases map to TRBD2. This CDR3 has 14 residues. Trimming at V came to 3 bases and at J to 6 bases, leaving 5 bases not matched to a gene. CDR3 protein: CASSFTSGADTQYF. DNA for the CDR3: TGTGCCAGCAGTTTTACTAGCGGAGCGGATACGCAGTATTTT.

The chain has TRBV4-1 and TRBJ2-3; TRBD2 matches 9 bases. Per germline, CDR1 MGHRA and CDR2 YSYEKL. This CDR3 comprises 16 residues. J was trimmed by 4 bases and V by 1 base; bases with no gene match: 6. CDR3 coding DNA: TGCGCCAGCAGCCAAGTCCTAGCGGGGTTACCAGATACGCAGTATTTT. Its protein product is CASSQVLAGLPDTQYF.

This clonotype was seen more than once but under ten times. The V gene is TRBV5-1, the J gene TRBJ2-5; D is tentatively TRBD1 or TRBD2 (5 bases each). The CDR3 covers 14 residues. V gave up 4 bases and J gave up 4 bases, with 14 bases separating them. CDR1 and CDR2 (germline): SGHRS, YFSETQ. The CDR3 nucleotides read TGCGCCAGCAGCCCTTGGCAGGGACGAGAGACCCAGTACTTC. Translation: CASSPWQGRETQYF.